Reported below is one TCR beta chain. Source study methods: By means of reference gene primer amplification, nucleated cell counts were estimated. Assay: immunoSEQ multiplex PCR; the TCRdb copy retains only in-frame clones and omits some. The V and J calls and clone size were taken over from that table, and D and trimming were inferred from the DNA. Found here are about 81,000 clones, around 90% of them singletons; the top ten hold approximately 5.1%. This entry is derived from a study of blood T cell repertoires in COVID-19. Study information: The United States, Italy and Spain were the sources of the acute and convalescent COVID-19 samples. The analysed material was cDNA or gDNA that came from T cells, B-cell-depleted T cells, or PBMCs.

J lost 1 base, V lost 3 bases, and 8 bases had no gene match. The CDR3 is 15 residues long. The germline gives CDR1 GTSNPN, CDR2 SVGIG (reference sequence). Sequences were obtained from peripheral blood. The gene calls are TRBV30 and TRBJ2-7; 8 bases match TRBD2. The receptor's source is a woman aged 80 or over with acute or convalescent COVID-19. The CDR3 loop reads CAWSPGGAGSYEQYF. CDR3 in DNA: TGTGCCTGGAGCCCCGGGGGGGCCGGATCCTACGAGCAGTACTTC.